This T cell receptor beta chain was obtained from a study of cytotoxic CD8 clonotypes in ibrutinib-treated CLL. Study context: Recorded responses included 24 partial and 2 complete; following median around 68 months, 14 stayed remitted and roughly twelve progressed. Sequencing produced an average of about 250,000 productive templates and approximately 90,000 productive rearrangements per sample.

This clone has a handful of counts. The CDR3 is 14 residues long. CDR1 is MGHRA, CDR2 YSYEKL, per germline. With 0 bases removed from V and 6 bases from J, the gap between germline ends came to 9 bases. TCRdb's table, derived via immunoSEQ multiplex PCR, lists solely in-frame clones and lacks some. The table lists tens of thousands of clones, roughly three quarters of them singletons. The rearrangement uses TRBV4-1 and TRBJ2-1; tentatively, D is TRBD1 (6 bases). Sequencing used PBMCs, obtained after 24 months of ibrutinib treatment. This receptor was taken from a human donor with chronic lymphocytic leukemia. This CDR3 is CASSQEPGVNEQFF. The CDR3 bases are TGCGCCAGCAGCCAAGAACCAGGGGTCAATGAGCAGTTCTTC.